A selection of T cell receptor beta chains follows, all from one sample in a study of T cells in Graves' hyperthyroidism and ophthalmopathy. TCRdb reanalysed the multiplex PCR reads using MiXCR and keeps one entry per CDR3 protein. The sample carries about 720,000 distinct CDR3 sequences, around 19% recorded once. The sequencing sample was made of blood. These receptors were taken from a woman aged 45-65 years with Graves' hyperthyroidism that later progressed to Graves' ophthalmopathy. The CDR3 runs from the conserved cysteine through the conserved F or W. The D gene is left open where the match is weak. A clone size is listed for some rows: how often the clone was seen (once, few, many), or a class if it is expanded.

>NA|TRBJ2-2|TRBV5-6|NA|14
CASSGPTITGELFF
TGTGCCAGCAGTGGCCCTACGATAACCGGGGAGCTGTTTTTT
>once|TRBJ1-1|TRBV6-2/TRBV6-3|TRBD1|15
CASRGTRGQDTEAFF
TGTGCCAGCAGGGGCACCAGGGGACAGGACACTGAAGCTTTCTTT
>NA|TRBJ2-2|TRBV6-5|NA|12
CASSYWGEELFF
TGTGCCAGCAGTTATTGGGGAGAGGAGCTGTTTTTT
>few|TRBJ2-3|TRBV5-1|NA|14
CASRREGATDTQYF
TGCGCCAGCCGAAGAGAGGGAGCCACAGATACGCAGTATTTT
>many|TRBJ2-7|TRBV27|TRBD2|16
CASSLSGGGNSYEQYF
TGTGCCAGCAGTTTATCAGGCGGGGGGAACTCCTACGAGCAGTACTTC
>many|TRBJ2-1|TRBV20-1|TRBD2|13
CLPTGGNTHEQFF
TGCCTCCCCACGGGGGGGAATACCCATGAGCAGTTCTTC
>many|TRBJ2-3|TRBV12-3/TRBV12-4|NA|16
CASSLDRGARTDTQYF
TGTGCCAGCAGTCTTGATAGGGGGGCGCGAACAGATACGCAGTATTTT
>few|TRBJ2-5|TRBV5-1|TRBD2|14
CASSITSGGETQYF
TGCGCCAGCAGTATTACTAGCGGGGGAGAGACCCAGTACTTC
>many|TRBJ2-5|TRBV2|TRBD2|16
CASSALAGPYQETQYF
TGTGCCAGCAGTGCGCTAGCGGGCCCGTACCAAGAGACCCAGTACTTC
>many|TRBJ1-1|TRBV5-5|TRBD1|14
CASSRQGRGTEAFF
TGTGCCAGCAGCCGACAGGGAAGGGGCACTGAAGCTTTCTTT
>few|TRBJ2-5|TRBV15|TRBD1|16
CATSGAGTGGQETQYF
TGTGCCACCAGCGGGGCCGGGACAGGGGGCCAAGAGACCCAGTACTTC
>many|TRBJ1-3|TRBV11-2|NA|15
CASSLSAGVGNTIYF
TGTGCCAGCAGCTTATCCGCAGGGGTTGGAAACACCATATATTTT
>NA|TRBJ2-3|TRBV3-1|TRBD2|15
CASSQIGTSGNSQYF
TGTGCCAGCAGCCAGATCGGGACTAGCGGGAACTCGCAGTATTTT
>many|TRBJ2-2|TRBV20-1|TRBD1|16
CSASGQGAPDTGELFF
TGCAGTGCTAGTGGACAGGGGGCTCCGGACACCGGGGAGCTGTTTTTT
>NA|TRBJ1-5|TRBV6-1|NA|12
CASSELSQPQHF
TGTGCCAGCAGTGAACTCAGTCAGCCCCAGCATTTT